This T cell receptor beta chain is from a study of shared clonotypes between healthy human individuals. This clone was counted a few times. Germline V gene sequence: CDR1 SGHDT, CDR2 YYEEEE. The CDR3 spans 14 residues. V lost 1 base, J lost 3 bases, and 11 bases lay in between. Generated by immunoSEQ multiplex PCR, the TCRdb table keeps only in-frame clones and is missing some. This sample has roughly 76,000 clones, with 60% to 70% found just once. V is TRBV5-6 and J is TRBJ2-7; D is unresolved. The TCR was taken from a man aged 25 to 45 in good health. Sequencing was done on a sample of memory CD8+ T cells sorted from blood. Described subset: CD45RO+ cells pooled with CCR7-negative TemRA cells. CDR3 region: CASSLPGSNYEQYF. For the CDR3, the DNA is TGTGCCAGCAGCTTGCCTGGGTCGAACTACGAGCAGTACTTC.